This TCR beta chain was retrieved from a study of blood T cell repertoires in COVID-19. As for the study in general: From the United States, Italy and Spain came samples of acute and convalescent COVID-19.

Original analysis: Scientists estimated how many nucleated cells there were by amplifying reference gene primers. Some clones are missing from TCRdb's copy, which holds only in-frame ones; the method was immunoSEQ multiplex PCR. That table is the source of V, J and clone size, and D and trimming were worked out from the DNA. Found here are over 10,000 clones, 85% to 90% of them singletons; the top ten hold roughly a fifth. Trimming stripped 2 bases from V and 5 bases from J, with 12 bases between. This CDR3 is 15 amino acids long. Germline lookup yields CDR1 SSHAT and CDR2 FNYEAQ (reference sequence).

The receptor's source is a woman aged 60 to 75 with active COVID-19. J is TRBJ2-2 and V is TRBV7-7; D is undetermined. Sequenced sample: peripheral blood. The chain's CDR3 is CASSLSVAKTGELFF. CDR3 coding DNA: TGTGCCAGCAGCTTATCCGTCGCTAAAACCGGGGAGCTGTTTTTT. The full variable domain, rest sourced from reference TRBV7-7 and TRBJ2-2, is GAGVSQSPRYKVTKRGQDVTLRCDPISSHATLYWYQQALGQGPEFLTYFNYEAQPDKSGLPSDRFSAERPEGSISTLTIQRTEQRDSAMYRCASSLSVAKTGELFFGEGSRLTVL.